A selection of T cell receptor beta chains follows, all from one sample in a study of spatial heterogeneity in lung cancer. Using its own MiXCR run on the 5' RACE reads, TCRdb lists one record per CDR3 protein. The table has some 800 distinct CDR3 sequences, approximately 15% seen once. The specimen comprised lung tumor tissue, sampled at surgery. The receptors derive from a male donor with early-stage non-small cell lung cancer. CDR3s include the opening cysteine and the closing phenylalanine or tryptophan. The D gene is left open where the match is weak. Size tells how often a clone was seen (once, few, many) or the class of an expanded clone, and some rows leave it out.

CDR3 protein: CASSLRFGGGTTNEKLFF
CDR3 DNA: TGTGCCAGCAGCTTGAGATTCGGTGGGGGGACAACTAATGAAAAACTGTTTTTT
V gene: TRBV5-6
J gene: TRBJ1-4
D gene: .
clone size: medium-sized

CDR3 protein: CASRSSVSTYEQYF
CDR3 DNA: TGTGCCAGCAGGTCTAGCGTGTCGACCTACGAGCAGTACTTC
V gene: TRBV5-4
J gene: TRBJ2-7
D gene: .
clone size: .

CDR3 protein: CASSPGTSYNEQFF
CDR3 DNA: TGTGCCAGCAGCCCCGGGACTAGCTACAATGAGCAGTTCTTC
V gene: TRBV9
J gene: TRBJ2-1
D gene: TRBD2
clone size: few

CDR3 protein: CASSQHTSNQPQHF
CDR3 DNA: TGCGCCAGCAGCCAACACACTAGCAATCAGCCCCAGCATTTT
V gene: TRBV4-3
J gene: TRBJ1-5
D gene: .
clone size: large

CDR3 protein: CASSLRVRESSYEQYF
CDR3 DNA: TGCGCCAGCAGCTTACGCGTACGGGAAAGCTCCTACGAGCAGTACTTC
V gene: TRBV5-1
J gene: TRBJ2-7
D gene: .
clone size: large

CDR3 protein: CASSLGGQGPYNEQFF
CDR3 DNA: TGTGCCAGCAGCTTAGGGGGACAGGGACCCTACAATGAGCAGTTCTTC
V gene: TRBV11-3
J gene: TRBJ2-1
D gene: TRBD1
clone size: large

CDR3 protein: CASSPRGRDEQFF
CDR3 DNA: TGTGCCAGCAGTCCCCGGGGACGGGATGAGCAGTTCTTC
V gene: TRBV6-1
J gene: TRBJ2-1
D gene: .
clone size: .

CDR3 protein: CASSLVAGQNYEQYF
CDR3 DNA: TGTGCCAGCAGCCTTGTCGCCGGACAGAACTACGAGCAGTACTTC
V gene: TRBV7-2
J gene: TRBJ2-7
D gene: .
clone size: large

CDR3 protein: CASSERHGSSYEQYF
CDR3 DNA: TGTGCCAGCAGTGAAAGACACGGAAGCTCCTACGAGCAGTACTTC
V gene: TRBV6-1
J gene: TRBJ2-7
D gene: .
clone size: medium-sized

CDR3 protein: CASRSPSSGNTIYF
CDR3 DNA: TGTGCCAGCAGATCCCCGAGCTCTGGAAACACCATATATTTT
V gene: TRBV7-2
J gene: TRBJ1-3
D gene: .
clone size: .

CDR3 protein: CASGAPWDRGRGGELFF
CDR3 DNA: TGTGCCAGCGGCGCCCCCTGGGACAGGGGAAGAGGAGGGGAGCTGTTTTTT
V gene: TRBV9
J gene: TRBJ2-2
D gene: TRBD1
clone size: medium-sized

CDR3 protein: CSARGTLGEQFF
CDR3 DNA: TGCAGTGCTAGGGGGACCCTGGGGGAGCAGTTCTTC
V gene: TRBV20-1
J gene: TRBJ2-1
D gene: .
clone size: large

CDR3 protein: CASSFRGAYTIYF
CDR3 DNA: TGTGCCAGCAGTTTCCGGGGCGCATACACCATATATTTT
V gene: TRBV28
J gene: TRBJ1-3
D gene: .
clone size: .

CDR3 protein: CSVEAGPGETQYF
CDR3 DNA: TGCAGCGTTGAAGCTGGGCCCGGAGAGACCCAGTACTTC
V gene: TRBV29-1
J gene: TRBJ2-5
D gene: .
clone size: .

CDR3 protein: CSAQGLAGVNEQFF
CDR3 DNA: TGCAGTGCTCAGGGACTAGCGGGAGTGAATGAGCAGTTCTTC
V gene: TRBV20-1
J gene: TRBJ2-1
D gene: TRBD2
clone size: medium-sized

CDR3 protein: CASSLYSGTSRSNQPQHF
CDR3 DNA: TGTGCCAGCAGTTTGTATTCTGGCACCTCCAGGAGCAATCAGCCCCAGCATTTT
V gene: TRBV12-3/TRBV12-4
J gene: TRBJ1-5
D gene: .
clone size: medium-sized

CDR3 protein: CASSELGFDNSPLHF
CDR3 DNA: TGTGCCAGCAGTGAATTAGGGTTCGATAATTCACCCCTCCACTTT
V gene: TRBV6-1
J gene: TRBJ1-6
D gene: .
clone size: few

CDR3 protein: CASSPTGTTYEQYF
CDR3 DNA: TGTGCCAGCTCACCGACCGGGACAACCTACGAGCAGTACTTC
V gene: TRBV18
J gene: TRBJ2-7
D gene: .
clone size: medium-sized

CDR3 protein: CASSFPGQGGFTEAFF
CDR3 DNA: TGTGCCAGCAGCTTCCCCGGACAGGGAGGTTTCACTGAAGCTTTCTTT
V gene: TRBV7-9
J gene: TRBJ1-1
D gene: TRBD1
clone size: large

CDR3 protein: CSASGGQETQYF
CDR3 DNA: TGCAGCGCTTCAGGGGGCCAAGAGACCCAGTACTTC
V gene: TRBV29-1
J gene: TRBJ2-5
D gene: TRBD1
clone size: few

CDR3 protein: CASSPQLGGDNSPLHF
CDR3 DNA: TGTGCCAGCTCACCGCAACTGGGTGGAGATAATTCACCCCTCCACTTT
V gene: TRBV18
J gene: TRBJ1-6
D gene: .
clone size: large

CDR3 protein: CASSPFPAGYEQYF
CDR3 DNA: TGTGCCAGCAGCCCATTTCCGGCTGGCTACGAGCAGTACTTC
V gene: TRBV7-9
J gene: TRBJ2-7
D gene: .
clone size: medium-sized

CDR3 protein: CASTMKGKETQYF
CDR3 DNA: TGTGCCAGCACCATGAAGGGGAAAGAGACCCAGTACTTC
V gene: TRBV12-3/TRBV12-4
J gene: TRBJ2-5
D gene: .
clone size: few

CDR3 protein: CSVGGLNYGYTF
CDR3 DNA: TGCAGCGTTGGAGGCCTTAACTATGGCTACACCTTC
V gene: TRBV29-1
J gene: TRBJ1-2
D gene: .
clone size: .

CDR3 protein: CASSIVSGKETQYF
CDR3 DNA: TGTGCCAGTAGTATAGTTAGTGGAAAAGAGACCCAGTACTTC
V gene: TRBV19
J gene: TRBJ2-5
D gene: .
clone size: .

CDR3 protein: CASSDTGYEQYF
CDR3 DNA: TGTGCCAGCAGTGACACTGGTTACGAGCAGTACTTC
V gene: TRBV2
J gene: TRBJ2-7
D gene: .
clone size: medium-sized

CDR3 protein: CASSRFQETQYF
CDR3 DNA: TGTGCCAGCAGCCGATTCCAAGAGACCCAGTACTTC
V gene: TRBV6-2/TRBV6-3
J gene: TRBJ2-5
D gene: .
clone size: medium-sized

CDR3 protein: CASSFPATSGEETQYF
CDR3 DNA: TGTGCCAGCAGCTTCCCCGCGACTAGCGGGGAAGAGACCCAGTACTTC
V gene: TRBV11-2
J gene: TRBJ2-5
D gene: TRBD2
clone size: .

CDR3 protein: CASSLLGGENNEQFF
CDR3 DNA: TGTGCCAGCAGCTTGCTCGGGGGGGAAAACAATGAGCAGTTCTTC
V gene: TRBV5-6
J gene: TRBJ2-1
D gene: TRBD2
clone size: large

CDR3 protein: CASSIAGYEQYF
CDR3 DNA: TGTGCCAGTAGTATCGCCGGATACGAGCAGTACTTC
V gene: TRBV19
J gene: TRBJ2-7
D gene: .
clone size: medium-sized

CDR3 protein: CASSFSFEKLFF
CDR3 DNA: TGTGCCAGCAGCTTCTCCTTTGAAAAACTGTTTTTT
V gene: TRBV7-9
J gene: TRBJ1-4
D gene: .
clone size: .

CDR3 protein: CASSPSTGVETQYF
CDR3 DNA: TGTGCCAGCAGCCCCTCGACAGGGGTAGAGACCCAGTACTTC
V gene: TRBV7-9
J gene: TRBJ2-5
D gene: TRBD1
clone size: large

CDR3 protein: CASSALAGAYEQYF
CDR3 DNA: TGTGCCAGCAGTGCACTAGCGGGCGCCTACGAGCAGTACTTC
V gene: TRBV2
J gene: TRBJ2-7
D gene: TRBD2
clone size: large

CDR3 protein: CSVAGTTNEKLFF
CDR3 DNA: TGCAGCGTTGCAGGAACAACTAATGAAAAACTGTTTTTT
V gene: TRBV29-1
J gene: TRBJ1-4
D gene: .
clone size: medium-sized

CDR3 protein: CASSPSGDYEQYF
CDR3 DNA: TGTGCCAGCAGTCCCTCCGGGGACTACGAGCAGTACTTC
V gene: TRBV6-1
J gene: TRBJ2-7
D gene: .
clone size: large

CDR3 protein: CASSLRIKSYGYTF
CDR3 DNA: TGTGCCAGCAGTTTGCGGATTAAGTCATATGGCTACACCTTC
V gene: TRBV6-2/TRBV6-3
J gene: TRBJ1-2
D gene: .
clone size: medium-sized

CDR3 protein: CSDGARGLAGVGGEQFF
CDR3 DNA: TGCAGTGACGGGGCCCGGGGGCTAGCGGGAGTAGGCGGTGAGCAGTTCTTC
V gene: TRBV20-1
J gene: TRBJ2-1
D gene: TRBD2
clone size: large

CDR3 protein: CASSFQEHTEAFF
CDR3 DNA: TGCGCCAGCAGCTTCCAGGAGCACACTGAAGCTTTCTTT
V gene: TRBV5-1
J gene: TRBJ1-1
D gene: .
clone size: large

CDR3 protein: CASSPPTSQETQYF
CDR3 DNA: TGTGCCAGCTCACCACCGACTTCCCAAGAGACCCAGTACTTC
V gene: TRBV18
J gene: TRBJ2-5
D gene: .
clone size: medium-sized

CDR3 protein: CAISGRARETQYF
CDR3 DNA: TGTGCCATCAGTGGTAGGGCTCGGGAGACCCAGTACTTC
V gene: TRBV10-3
J gene: TRBJ2-5
D gene: .
clone size: .

CDR3 protein: CASRLGGGSGNEQFF
CDR3 DNA: TGCGCCAGCAGACTTGGAGGCGGGAGTGGGAATGAGCAGTTCTTC
V gene: TRBV5-1
J gene: TRBJ2-1
D gene: TRBD2
clone size: .

CDR3 protein: CASSLAGEEAFF
CDR3 DNA: TGTGCCAGCAGCTTAGCCGGGGAGGAAGCTTTCTTT
V gene: TRBV7-9
J gene: TRBJ1-1
D gene: .
clone size: .

CDR3 protein: CSARDSLGEQFF
CDR3 DNA: TGCAGTGCTAGAGATTCACTCGGTGAGCAGTTCTTC
V gene: TRBV20-1
J gene: TRBJ2-1
D gene: .
clone size: large

CDR3 protein: CSARETNSNQPQHF
CDR3 DNA: TGCAGTGCTCGGGAAACTAATAGCAATCAGCCCCAGCATTTT
V gene: TRBV20-1
J gene: TRBJ1-5
D gene: .
clone size: few

CDR3 protein: CASSDRLAFF
CDR3 DNA: TGTGCCAGCAGTGACAGGCTCGCTTTCTTT
V gene: TRBV6-1
J gene: TRBJ1-1
D gene: .
clone size: few

CDR3 protein: CDSSNPNTGELFF
CDR3 DNA: TGTGACAGTAGTAATCCGAACACCGGGGAGCTGTTTTTT
V gene: TRBV19
J gene: TRBJ2-2
D gene: .
clone size: .

CDR3 protein: CSARKPTVWTGDRWNTEAFF
CDR3 DNA: TGCAGTGCTAGGAAGCCCACAGTCTGGACGGGCGACCGGTGGAACACTGAAGCTTTCTTT
V gene: TRBV20-1
J gene: TRBJ1-1
D gene: .
clone size: hyperexpanded

CDR3 protein: CASSPSLAANTGELFF
CDR3 DNA: TGTGCCAGCAGCCCTTCCCTAGCGGCGAACACCGGGGAGCTGTTTTTT
V gene: TRBV27
J gene: TRBJ2-2
D gene: TRBD2
clone size: .

CDR3 protein: CASSLGGFANTGELFF
CDR3 DNA: TGTGCCAGCAGTTTAGGGGGGTTTGCGAACACCGGGGAGCTGTTTTTT
V gene: TRBV7-8
J gene: TRBJ2-2
D gene: .
clone size: large

CDR3 protein: CSAPTGRGEQFF
CDR3 DNA: TGCAGTGCTCCGACAGGGAGAGGCGAGCAGTTCTTC
V gene: TRBV20-1
J gene: TRBJ2-1
D gene: TRBD1
clone size: hyperexpanded

CDR3 protein: CASSSGQGGQPQHF
CDR3 DNA: TGTGCCAGCAGTTCCGGACAGGGTGGTCAGCCCCAGCATTTT
V gene: TRBV28
J gene: TRBJ1-5
D gene: TRBD1
clone size: large

CDR3 protein: CASSLRITEAFF
CDR3 DNA: TGTGCCAGCAGCTTGAGGATCACTGAAGCTTTCTTT
V gene: TRBV7-2
J gene: TRBJ1-1
D gene: .
clone size: medium-sized